Reported below is one TCR beta chain. The junction does not match germline at one end; this may be a read error. These data originate in a study of CD8+ T cells in alopecia areata. About the research overall: Tofacitinib ran for 6 to 18 months before 6 months off drug.

Specified treatment: oral pan-JAK inhibitor, 5-10 mg twice daily. Collected material from alopecia areata patients comprised lesional scalp punch biopsies and peripheral blood. The CDR3 is 15 amino acids. Germline V lookup: CDR1 SNHLY, CDR2 FYNNEI. RNA extraction and reverse transcription yielded cDNA as sequencing template. Method: immunoSEQ multiplex PCR; TCRdb's copy keeps in-frame clones and lacks some. The profile covers around 270,000 clones, with 58% appearing a single time and less than 2% taken by the ten largest. The TCR comes from a human donor with alopecia areata. This specimen was CD4+ T cells sorted from blood, taken at week 24, from a patient treated with tofacitinib. This chain links TRBV2 with TRBJ2-1; D may be TRBD1 (5 bases). The CDR3 bases are TGTGCCAGCAGTAAAAACAGTGGGGCCTTAGATGAGCACTTCTTC. Translating it yields CASSKNSGALDEHFF.